These 5 T cell receptor beta chains were sequenced from one sample in a study of CD8 T cells in Susac syndrome. After extraction with the RNeasy kit, about 0.5 to 1 ug of the RNA was reverse transcribed using random hexamers. TCRdb independently ran MiXCR on the immunoSEQ multiplex PCR reads; one entry per CDR3 protein. In the table there are about 300,000 distinct CDR3 sequences, roughly 85% of which are singletons. Sequencing used CD8+ T cells from PBMCs. The receptors shown here come from a human donor with multiple sclerosis.

The chain employs TRBV18 and TRBJ2-5; D gene unclear. CDR3 length equals 13 residues. Germline CDR1 reads KGHSH; CDR2 reads LQKENI. V was clipped by 6 bases and J by 2 bases, with 10 bases between them. CDR3 protein: CASSHPPQETQYF. The DNA of the CDR3 is TGTGCCAGCTCCCACCCCCCGCAAGAGACCCAGTACTTC.

The rearrangement joins TRBV19 to TRBJ2-7; 9 nucleotides match TRBD1. The CDR3 spans 14 residues. J was trimmed by 4 bases and V by 3 bases; bases with no gene match: 4. CDR1 is LNHDA and CDR2 is SQIVND in the germline V gene (reference sequence). CDR3 bases: TGTGCCAGTAGTATGGGGACAGGGATTTACGAGCAGTACTTC. Translated: CASSMGTGIYEQYF.

This clonotype was observed a handful of times. The chain couples TRBV4-3 to TRBJ2-1, with 8 bases fitting TRBD2. Germline lookup yields CDR1 LGHNA and CDR2 YSLEER. The CDR3 extends over 14 amino acids. Trimming removed 4 bases from V and 11 bases from J; junction bases left unmatched: 10. The CDR3 protein is CASSPGVVAGKQFF. The CDR3 DNA is TGCGCCAGCAGCCCTGGAGTAGTAGCGGGAAAGCAGTTCTTC.

V gene TRBV7-9 combines with J gene TRBJ2-1; tentatively, D is TRBD1 or TRBD2 (5 bases each). Germline CDR1 SEHNR, CDR2 FQNEAQ (reference sequence). The V gene lost 4 bases and the J gene lost 6 bases, with 19 bases spanning the gap. This CDR3 contains 16 residues. This CDR3 is CASSSKGRSLINEQFF. The DNA for the CDR3 is TGTGCCAGCAGCTCTAAGGGACGTAGCCTTATCAATGAGCAGTTCTTC.

The chain couples TRBV6-2 or TRBV6-3 to TRBJ2-3, with 8 bases identical to TRBD2. The CDR3 length is 15 residues. V lost 4 bases and J lost 2; bases outside the gene matches: 5. Germline V gene sequence: CDR1 MNHEY, CDR2 SVGEGT. The DNA for the CDR3 is TGTGCCAGCAGTTCGGGGCGGGAGGACACAGATACGCAGTATTTT. This sequence encodes CASSSGREDTDTQYF.